Following are 3 T cell receptor beta chains from one sample sequenced in a study of beta chain features in type 1 diabetes. Sequencing targeted expressed TCRB transcripts, as all isolated RNA had been reverse transcribed. Method: immunoSEQ multiplex PCR; TCRdb's copy keeps in-frame clones and lacks some. The sample has roughly 500,000 clones, roughly 30% seen once; the top ten hold around 0.065%. Source material: naive CD4+ T cells from blood. The receptors stem from a man aged 18 to 29 in good health.

This clone was seen a handful of times. This rearrangement joins TRBV9 to TRBJ2-1; D is undetermined. The CDR3 length is 13 residues. V lost 1 base and J lost 5, with 7 bases in between. CDR1 and CDR2 (germline): SGDLS, YYNGEE. For the CDR3, the DNA is TGTGCCAGCAGCGTACAGCAGAACAATGAGCAGTTCTTC. It encodes CASSVQQNNEQFF.

This clone was observed a handful of times. The chain is built from TRBV2 and TRBJ2-7; 8 bases fit TRBD2. V trimming: 6 bases; J trimming: 2 bases; junction bases outside the gene matches: 6. The CDR3 length is 14 residues. Germline V gene sequence: CDR1 SNHLY, CDR2 FYNNEI. CDR3 region: CASREGLETYEQYF. The CDR3 nucleotides are TGTGCCAGCAGAGAGGGACTAGAAACCTACGAGCAGTACTTC.

The chain uses TRBV30 and TRBJ2-7; the match to TRBD1 covers 10 bases. CDR3 length equals 15 residues. V gave up 5 bases and J gave up 3 bases; unmatched junction bases: 10. Germline CDR1 and CDR2: GTSNPN and SVGIG (reference sequence). CDR3 DNA: TGTGCCTGGGACCCGGGGACAGGGGCTATCTACGAGCAGTACTTC. As protein: CAWDPGTGAIYEQYF.